This T cell receptor beta chain derives from a study of blood T cell repertoires in COVID-19. The wider study: The United States, Italy and Spain supplied acute and convalescent COVID-19 samples. From T cells, B-cell-depleted T cells, or PBMCs came the material, which was cDNA or gDNA.

There are 15 residues in the CDR3. V was pared by 3 bases and J by 0 bases, with 9 bases between. Germline CDR1 reads MDHEN; CDR2 reads SYDVKM. This clone was counted once. How the authors handled the data: Quantification of nucleated cells was approximated via reference gene primer amplification. Repertoires were generated with immunoSEQ multiplex PCR, while TCRdb's copy carries only in-frame clones and drops some. V and J calls and clone size are as listed in that table; D and trimming were resolved from the DNA. The table records about 130,000 clones, about 85% of them present only once. Sequenced material: peripheral blood. This TCR was sampled from a man of 80 years or more with active or convalescent COVID-19. The chain combines TRBV28 with TRBJ1-5, with D possibly TRBD1 on 6 matching bases. CDR3 bases: TGTGCCAGCAGTTTCCGGACAGTTAGCAATCAGCCCCAGCATTTT. It is translated as CASSFRTVSNQPQHF.